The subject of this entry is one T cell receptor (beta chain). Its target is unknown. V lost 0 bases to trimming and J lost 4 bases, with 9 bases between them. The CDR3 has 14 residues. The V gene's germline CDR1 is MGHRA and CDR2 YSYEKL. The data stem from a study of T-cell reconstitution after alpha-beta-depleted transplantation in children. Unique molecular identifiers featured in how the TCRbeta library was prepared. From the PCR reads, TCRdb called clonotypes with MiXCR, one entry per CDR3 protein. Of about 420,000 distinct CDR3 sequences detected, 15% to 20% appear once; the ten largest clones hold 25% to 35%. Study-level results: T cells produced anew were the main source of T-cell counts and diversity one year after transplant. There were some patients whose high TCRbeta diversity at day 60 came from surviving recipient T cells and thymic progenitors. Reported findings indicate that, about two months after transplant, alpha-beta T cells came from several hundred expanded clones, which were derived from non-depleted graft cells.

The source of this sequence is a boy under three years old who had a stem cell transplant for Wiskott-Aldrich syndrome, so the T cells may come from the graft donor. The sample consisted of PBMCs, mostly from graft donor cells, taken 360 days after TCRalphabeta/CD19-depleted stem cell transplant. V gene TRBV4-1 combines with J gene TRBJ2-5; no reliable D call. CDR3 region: CASSQDRPVETQYF. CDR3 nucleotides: TGCGCCAGCAGCCAAGATCGCCCCGTAGAGACCCAGTACTTC.